The 29 T cell receptor beta chains below were found in one sample sequenced in a study of blood T cell repertoires in COVID-19. The repertoire was sequenced with immunoSEQ multiplex PCR; TCRdb's copy has only in-frame clones and lacks some. This table holds 100,000 to 150,000 clones, about 89% found once. Sequencing was performed on peripheral blood. These receptors all come from a man aged 55 to 70 with COVID-19, enrolled during active disease.

The chain links TRBV7-8 to TRBJ1-2; 7 bases line up with TRBD1. Germline CDR1 reads SGHVS; CDR2 reads FQNEAQ. The CDR3 totals 17 residues. V lost 1 base and J lost 3; bases outside the gene matches: 11. The CDR3 region is CASSLGQGGDPDYGYTF. CDR3 DNA sequence: TGTGCCAGCAGCTTAGGACAGGGTGGGGATCCTGACTATGGCTACACCTTC.

This chain joins TRBV7-3 and TRBJ2-3; no clear D gene. The CDR3 has 12 residues. Germline assignment: CDR1 SGHTA and CDR2 FQGTGA. The V gene lost 5 bases and the J gene lost 4 bases, with 7 bases spanning the gap. The CDR3 is CASSEDSDTQYF. DNA for the CDR3: TGTGCCAGCAGCGAAGACTCAGATACGCAGTATTTT. The variable domain in full, completed from reference TRBV7-3 and TRBJ2-3, reads GAGVSQTPSNKVTEKGKYVELRCDPISGHTALYWYRQSLGQGPEFLIYFQGTGAADDSGLPNDRFFAVRPEGSVSTLKIQRTERGDSAVYLCASSEDSDTQYFGPGTRLTVL.

This chain links TRBV5-6 with TRBJ2-7; 8 bases agree with TRBD1. Per the germline V gene, CDR1 is SGHDT and CDR2 is YYEEEE. V gave up 2 bases and J gave up 0 bases; unmatched junction bases: 7. This CDR3 comprises 16 residues. In DNA form, the CDR3 reads TGTGCCAGCAGCTTAACGGACAGGGTACTCTCCTACGAGCAGTACTTC. Translating gives CASSLTDRVLSYEQYF.

V is TRBV9 and J is TRBJ1-2, with no clear D. The V end lost 0 bases, the J end lost 0 bases, and 9 bases lay between the germline ends. The CDR3 runs to 15 residues. Germline V gene data show CDR1 as SGDLS and CDR2 as YYNGEE. In nucleotides, the CDR3 is TGTGCCAGCAGCGTAGGCGTAGACACTAACTATGGCTACACCTTC. Protein: CASSVGVDTNYGYTF.

The chain has TRBV19 and TRBJ1-2, with 11 bases matching TRBD1. V trimming: 1 base; J trimming: 8 bases; junction bases outside the gene matches: 9. This CDR3 has 16 amino acids. Germline V lookup: CDR1 LNHDA, CDR2 SQIVND (reference sequence). CDR3 in DNA: TGTGCCAGTAGTATAGCCTTCGGGACAGGGGGAGAAGGCTACACCTTC. Translation: CASSIAFGTGGEGYTF.

The chain is built from TRBV28 and TRBJ1-1, with unresolved D. V lost 3 bases, J lost 12 bases, and 14 bases lay in between. The CDR3 extends over 12 amino acids. CDR1 MDHEN and CDR2 SYDVKM come from the germline V gene. Here the CDR3 DNA reads TGTGCCAGCAGTTTCTCATCGGTGGTACCTTTCTTT. As protein: CASSFSSVVPFF.

V and J are TRBV11-2 and TRBJ1-2, with D tentatively TRBD1 (6 bases). The CDR3 length is 18 residues. The germline V gene has CDR1 SGHAT and CDR2 FQNNGV. V was pared by 2 bases and J by 8 bases, with 27 bases between. The DNA for the CDR3 is TGTGCCAGCAGCTTATTTTATGGCTATACGACAGGCTCCGGGGGCTACACCTTC. It encodes CASSLFYGYTTGSGGYTF.

The rearrangement links TRBV7-2 to TRBJ2-7; D unclear. V was trimmed by 1 base and J by 4 bases, leaving 8 bases between them. The CDR3 extends over 13 amino acids. Germline values: CDR1 SGHTA, CDR2 FQGNSA. The chain's CDR3 is CASSLEQIYEQYF. The CDR3 DNA is TGTGCCAGCAGCTTAGAACAGATTTACGAGCAGTACTTC.

The chain combines TRBV4-2 with TRBJ2-5; TRBD2 aligns across 9 bases. With V trimmed by 3 bases and J by 9 bases, 14 bases remained unmatched. Looked up from germline, CDR1 is LGHNA and CDR2 is YNFKEQ. The CDR3 contains 16 residues. The chain's CDR3 is CASSQGVQAGGLPQYF. CDR3 nucleotide sequence: TGTGCCAGCAGCCAGGGGGTTCAAGCGGGGGGACTCCCCCAGTACTTC.

The chain joins TRBV28 to TRBJ1-2, with 8 bases lining up with TRBD1. The V gene end was trimmed by 2 bases and the J gene end by 6 bases; junction bases not matched to a gene: 8. Germline CDR1 reads MDHEN; CDR2 reads SYDVKM. This CDR3 comprises 15 residues. The CDR3 DNA is TGTGCCAGCAGTTTACCACAGGGGGGGACTAATGGCTACACCTTC. Its translation is CASSLPQGGTNGYTF.

The rearrangement joins TRBV29-1 to TRBJ2-3, with D perhaps TRBD2 (6 bases). The CDR3 length is 12 residues. With 6 bases removed from V and 4 bases from J, the gap between germline ends came to 11 bases. Germline V gene lookup returns CDR1 SQVTM and CDR2 ANQGSEA. The DNA for the CDR3 is TGCAGCGTAAGGAGGGGCCCAGATACGCAGTATTTT. It specifies CSVRRGPDTQYF.

This clone appeared a single time. This specimen includes other DNA sequences encoding the same CDR3. This chain joins TRBV18 and TRBJ1-5; TRBD1 aligns across 9 bases. V was pared by 6 bases and J by 4 bases, with 4 bases of the junction left unmatched. Germline values: CDR1 KGHSH, CDR2 LQKENI. This CDR3 has 14 amino acids. The CDR3 here is CASSLGQGNQPQHF. In DNA, the CDR3 is TGTGCCAGCTCGTTAGGACAGGGGAATCAGCCCCAGCATTTT. The whole variable domain, remainder taken from reference TRBV18 and TRBJ1-5, is NAGVMQNPRHLVRRRGQEARLRCSPMKGHSHVYWYRQLPEEGLKFMVYLQKENIIDESGMPKERFSAEFPKEGPSILRIQQVVRGDSAAYFCASSLGQGNQPQHFGDGTRLSIL.

The chain links TRBV5-1 to TRBJ1-4; a possible D gene is TRBD1 (6 bases). The CDR3 extends over 15 amino acids. Per the germline V gene, CDR1 is SGHRS and CDR2 is YFSETQ. V lost 4 bases and J lost 7, with 17 bases in between. The CDR3 DNA reads TGCGCCAGCAGCCGGGAAACAGGGAAAGGTGAAAAACTGTTTTTT. The encoded protein is CASSRETGKGEKLFF.

The J gene is TRBJ1-3, the V gene TRBV11-2; D may be TRBD1 (6 bases). The germline V gene encodes CDR1 SGHAT and CDR2 FQNNGV. With 4 bases removed from V and 8 bases from J, the gap between germline ends came to 9 bases. The CDR3 runs to 12 residues. The CDR3 reads CASSSGVHTIYF. The CDR3 DNA follows: TGTGCCAGCAGCTCAGGGGTACACACCATATATTTT.

The CDR3 bases are TGTGCCAGCACTTTGACAGGGGTTGGGGAGGAGCTGTTTTTT. Its protein is CASTLTGVGEELFF. The chain couples TRBV7-6 to TRBJ2-2; TRBD1 agrees at 8 bases. This CDR3 is built from 14 residues. J gave up 10 bases and V 7 bases, and 11 bases lay outside the gene matches. Germline lookup yields CDR1 SGHVS and CDR2 FNYEAQ.

As concerns this clone: Other DNA sequences within the sample encode an identical CDR3. V and J are TRBV3-1 (or the pseudogene TRBV3-2) and TRBJ1-1; 7 nucleotides match TRBD1. The junction had 3 bases not matched to a gene; V was cut back by 1 base and J by 4 bases. Germline V CDR1 and CDR2: LGHDT, YNNKEL (reference sequence). CDR3 length equals 14 residues. The CDR3, as DNA: TGTGCCAGCAGCCAAGCGTCAGGGGGCACTGAAGCTTTCTTT. Amino acids: CASSQASGGTEAFF.

The rearrangement uses TRBV6-2 or TRBV6-3 and TRBJ2-1; D is uncertain. Trimming took off 2 bases at V and 9 bases at J, with 8 bases between the two ends. There are 12 residues in the CDR3. Germline loops: CDR1 MNHEY, CDR2 SVGEGT. The CDR3: CASSYEATEQFF. CDR3 nucleotide sequence: TGTGCCAGCAGTTACGAAGCCACTGAGCAGTTCTTC.

The rearrangement uses TRBV7-2 and TRBJ1-2; 7 bases map to TRBD1. CDR1 and CDR2 (germline): SGHTA, FQGNSA. V lost 3 bases and J lost 6; bases outside the gene matches: 7. The CDR3 has 14 residues. Here the CDR3 reads CASSFRTGPDGYTF. CDR3 nucleotides: TGTGCCAGCAGCTTTCGGACAGGCCCGGATGGCTACACCTTC.

This clone was seen a single time. The chain recombines TRBV5-1 with TRBJ2-5; TRBD2 agrees at 16 bases. The CDR3 runs to 17 residues. Germline CDR1 reads SGHRS; CDR2 reads YFSETQ. Trimming cost V 5 bases and J 3 bases; bases outside gene matches: 7. The CDR3 coding sequence is TGCGCCAGCAGGAAGGGACTAGCGGGGGGGCCGGAAGAGACCCAGTACTTC. Translation gives CASRKGLAGGPEETQYF. Full variable domain (rest looked up from reference TRBV5-1 and TRBJ2-5): KAGVTQTPRYLIKTRGQQVTLSCSPISGHRSVSWYQQTPGQGLQFLFEYFSETQRNKGNFPGRFSGRQFSNSRSEMNVSTLELGDSALYLCASRKGLAGGPEETQYFGPGTRLLVL.

The rearrangement joins TRBV7-9 to TRBJ2-5; the match to TRBD1 covers 8 bases. The CDR3 contains 16 residues. Germline trimming cut 5 bases from V and 4 bases from J; bases unmatched to any gene: 12. Germline V gives CDR1 SEHNR, CDR2 FQNEAQ (reference sequence). In DNA form, the CDR3 reads TGTGCCAGCAGCCCTACCGCTGGACAGGGAAGAGAGACCCAGTACTTC. Its protein is CASSPTAGQGRETQYF.

This chain connects TRBV5-1 to TRBJ1-6; 9 nucleotides align to TRBD1. The CDR3 is made up of 15 amino acids. The germline CDR1 and CDR2 sequences are SGHRS and YFSETQ. V dropped 0 bases and J dropped 10; count of bases not matched to a gene: 5. For the CDR3, the DNA is TGCGCCAGCAGCTTGGGGGGACAGGGACGATCACCCCTCCACTTT. This translates into CASSLGGQGRSPLHF.

The rearrangement joins TRBV19 to TRBJ2-1; no firm D call. V lost 0 bases and J 0 bases, leaving 6 bases between the germline ends. The CDR3 totals 15 residues. Germline CDR1 reads LNHDA; CDR2 reads SQIVND (reference sequence). CDR3 region: CASSIDLRSYNEQFF. CDR3 DNA sequence: TGTGCCAGTAGTATAGATTTGCGCTCCTACAATGAGCAGTTCTTC.

The chain joins TRBV7-9 to TRBJ2-2; 7 positions agree with TRBD2. The germline V gene encodes CDR1 SEHNR and CDR2 FQNEAQ (reference sequence). This CDR3 region has 16 residues. Losses at the gene ends were 4 bases for V and 5 bases for J; bases not matched to a gene: 10. The CDR3 DNA follows: TGTGCCAGCAGCTCATCGACTAGCTGGAGGACCGGGGAGCTGTTTTTT. Its protein product is CASSSSTSWRTGELFF.

The chain has TRBV18 and TRBJ1-1; TRBD1 agrees at 12 bases. The CDR3 totals 14 residues. Germline lookup yields CDR1 KGHSH and CDR2 LQKENI. V dropped 6 bases and J dropped 6; count of bases not matched to a gene: 5. DNA for the CDR3: TGTGCCAGCTCCCCTGGGACAGGGGGCCCTGAAGCTTTCTTT. Translation: CASSPGTGGPEAFF.

This clone showed up just once. The chain has TRBV7-9 and TRBJ2-5, with D perhaps TRBD2 (6 bases). This CDR3 region has 15 residues. V lost 1 base and J 4 bases, leaving 13 bases between the germline ends. Germline V gene data show CDR1 as SEHNR and CDR2 as FQNEAQ (reference sequence). The CDR3 sequence is CASSLVGGGIETQYF. The CDR3 DNA follows: TGTGCCAGCAGCTTAGTGGGCGGCGGGATAGAGACCCAGTACTTC. Full variable domain (rest looked up from reference TRBV7-9 and TRBJ2-5): DTGVSQNPRHKITKRGQNVTFRCDPISEHNRLYWYRQTLGQGPEFLTYFQNEAQLEKSRLLSDRFSAERPKGSFSTLEIQRTEQGDSAMYLCASSLVGGGIETQYFGPGTRLLVL.

The sample holds one count of this clone. The chain is built from TRBV10-3 and TRBJ2-1; a possible D gene is TRBD1 (6 bases). Trimming shortened V by 6 bases and J by 1 base, and 13 bases separated the two germline ends. Germline CDR1 reads ENHRY; CDR2 reads SYGVKD. The CDR3 has 15 amino acids. The CDR3 DNA follows: TGTGCCATCAGCTTGGACAGCTCTTCCTACAATGAGCAGTTCTTC. Translating it yields CAISLDSSSYNEQFF.

The chain recombines TRBV6-2 or TRBV6-3 with TRBJ2-1; 11 nucleotides line up with TRBD2. The CDR3 has 15 residues. From germline, CDR1 is MNHEY and CDR2 SVGEGT. V lost 4 bases and J lost 6; bases outside the gene matches: 5. The chain's CDR3 is CASSFLGLAANEQFF. In DNA, the CDR3 is TGTGCCAGCAGTTTTTTGGGACTAGCGGCCAATGAGCAGTTCTTC.

This chain joins TRBV10-2 and TRBJ1-1; 7 bases match TRBD1. From germline, CDR1 is WSHSY and CDR2 SAAADI. V was clipped by 0 bases and J by 9 bases; unmatched bases: 4. This CDR3 contains 13 residues. The DNA of the CDR3 is TGCGCCAGCAGTGAGTCACAGGGGCTGAAAGCTTTCTTT. Translation: CASSESQGLKAFF.

The chain links TRBV5-8 to TRBJ2-3; 11 bases agree with TRBD2. With V trimmed by 1 base and J by 2 bases, 3 bases remained unmatched. This CDR3 is 16 amino acids long. Germline assignment: CDR1 SGHTS and CDR2 YDEGEE. In DNA form, the CDR3 reads TGTGCCAGCAGCTTGCTTAGCGGGGGGGTCACAGATACGCAGTATTTT. Encoded protein: CASSLLSGGVTDTQYF.